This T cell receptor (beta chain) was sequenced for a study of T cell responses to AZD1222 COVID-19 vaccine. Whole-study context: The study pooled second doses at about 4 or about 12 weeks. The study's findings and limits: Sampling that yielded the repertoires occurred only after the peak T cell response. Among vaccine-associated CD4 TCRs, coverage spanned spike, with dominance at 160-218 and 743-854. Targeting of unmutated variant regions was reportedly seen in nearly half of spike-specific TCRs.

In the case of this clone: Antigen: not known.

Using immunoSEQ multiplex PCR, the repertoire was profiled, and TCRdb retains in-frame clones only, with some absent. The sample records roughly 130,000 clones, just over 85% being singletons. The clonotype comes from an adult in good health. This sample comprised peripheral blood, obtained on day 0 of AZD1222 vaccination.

DNA for the CDR3: TGTGCCAGCAGCCCGCCGGGCCAAGACGCAGATACGCAGTATTTT. Translation gives CASSPPGQDADTQYF. The chain combines TRBV5-4 with TRBJ2-3; D is ambiguous. The CDR3 extends over 15 amino acids. With 4 bases removed from V and 4 bases from J, the gap between germline ends came to 16 bases. Germline V gene lookup returns CDR1 SGHNT and CDR2 YYREEE (reference sequence). The variable domain in full, with the rest retrieved from reference TRBV5-4 and TRBJ2-3, is ETGVTQSPTHLIKTRGQQVTLRCSSQSGHNTVSWYQQALGQGPQFIFQYYREEENGRGNFPPRFSGLQFPNYSSELNVNALELDDSALYLCASSPPGQDADTQYFGPGTRLTVL.